The clone carrying this T cell receptor (beta chain) was picked up many times. Its antigen is unknown. Trimming removed 0 bases from V and 3 bases from J; junction bases left unmatched: 2. Germline-derived CDR1 and CDR2 are SGHRS and YFSETQ. This CDR3 is built from 15 residues. The sample originates from a study of CD8 T cells in ankylosing spondylitis. Study-level findings and limits: The study looked at matched synovial fluid samples from ankylosing spondylitis patients. Disease-linked clones were reported to be significantly enriched there. In peripheral blood, disease-linked CD8+ clones occurred at relatively low frequencies.

TCRdb reanalysed the 5' RACE reads using MiXCR and keeps one entry per CDR3 protein. The sample carries 100,000 to 150,000 distinct CDR3 sequences, approximately 10% recorded once. The chain recombines TRBV5-1 with TRBJ2-5, with 10 bases identical to TRBD2. Input material: blood, either unsorted or a sorted T cell fraction (not recorded which). This clonotype was obtained from a female donor with ankylosing spondylitis or in good health (not recorded which). CDR3 nucleotide sequence: TGCGCCAGCAGCTTGGTGCTAGCGGGGGAAGAGACCCAGTACTTC. Its translation: CASSLVLAGEETQYF.